The 21 T cell receptor beta chains below were found in one sample sequenced in a study of OX40 agonist ivuxolimab in advanced cancers. Profiling relied on immunoSEQ multiplex PCR, and the TCRdb table lists in-frame clones only, not all of them. The sample consists of approximately 35,000 clones, 70% to 80% of them appearing once. Specimen: CD4+ or CD8+ T cells sorted from blood, collected in a trial of the OX40 agonist ivuxolimab. The receptors derive from an adult with an advanced solid tumor such as melanoma, head and neck, liver or kidney cancer.

The chain combines TRBV7-8 with TRBJ1-1; no firm D call. This CDR3 contains 14 residues. CDR1 is SGHVS, CDR2 FQNEAQ, per germline. With 1 base removed from V and 5 bases from J, the gap between germline ends came to 11 bases. This CDR3 reads CASSLVARKTEAFF. In DNA, the CDR3 is TGTGCCAGCAGCTTAGTAGCACGGAAAACTGAAGCTTTCTTT.

The rearrangement joins TRBV5-1 to TRBJ1-1; TRBD1 is a possible D gene (6 bases). V was cut by 0 bases and J by 0 bases, with 15 bases left in between. The CDR3 has 17 amino acids. CDR1 SGHRS and CDR2 YFSETQ come from the germline V gene. CDR3 nucleotides: TGCGCCAGCAGCTTGGACCCTTTAGGGGGTGTGAACACTGAAGCTTTCTTT. The encoded protein is CASSLDPLGGVNTEAFF.

This clone occurred a few times. The V call is TRBV18, the J call TRBJ1-1; D is possibly TRBD1 (5 bases). Per germline, CDR1 KGHSH and CDR2 LQKENI. This CDR3 has 14 residues. V lost 3 bases to trimming and J lost 3 bases, with 11 bases between them. Here the CDR3 DNA reads TGTGCCAGCTCACCTTATGGGGGGGACACTGAAGCTTTCTTT. Translation: CASSPYGGDTEAFF.

The chain has TRBV2 and TRBJ2-2; D is unclear. V shed 6 bases and J shed 3 bases, with 8 bases lying between them. The CDR3 loop spans 13 amino acids. Germline V gene lookup returns CDR1 SNHLY and CDR2 FYNNEI. CDR3 region: CASRSLHTGELFF. The CDR3 nucleotides are TGTGCCAGCAGGTCCTTACACACCGGGGAGCTGTTTTTT. The full variable domain, completed using reference TRBV2 and TRBJ2-2, is EPEVTQTPSHQVTQMGQEVILRCVPISNHLYFYWYRQILGQKVEFLVSFYNNEISEKSEIFDDQFSVERPDGSNFTLKIRSTKLEDSAMYFCASRSLHTGELFFGEGSRLTVL.

Written as DNA, the CDR3 is TGTGCCAGTAGTCCCCGGGAAGCATTTCAGCCCCAGCATTTT. Translated: CASSPREAFQPQHF. The chain links TRBV19 to TRBJ1-5, with D uncertain. The V end was cut by 5 bases, the J end by 6 bases, with 14 bases between. The CDR3 length is 14 residues. Germline values: CDR1 LNHDA, CDR2 SQIVND (reference sequence).

The rearrangement links TRBV19 to TRBJ2-1; D not resolved. V was cut by 8 bases and J by 9 bases, with 14 bases left in between. The CDR3 runs 12 residues. The germline CDR1 and CDR2 sequences are LNHDA and SQIVND (reference sequence). CDR3 in amino acids: CASARMGSEQFF. CDR3 in DNA: TGTGCCAGTGCCAGAATGGGCAGTGAGCAGTTCTTC.

The rearrangement links TRBV9 to TRBJ2-3; TRBD1 aligns across 7 bases. From germline, CDR1 is SGDLS and CDR2 YYNGEE. V lost 2 bases and J lost 6; bases outside the gene matches: 12. This CDR3 has 16 residues. The CDR3 region is CASSVEGDTGVDTQYF. Written as DNA, the CDR3 is TGTGCCAGCAGCGTCGAGGGAGACACAGGGGTCGATACGCAGTATTTT.

The genes are TRBV5-6 and TRBJ1-5; 8 positions agree with TRBD1. Looked up from germline, CDR1 is SGHDT and CDR2 is YYEEEE. The CDR3 extends over 13 amino acids. The V and J ends lost 2 bases and 9 bases, in that order; junction bases with no gene match: 4. The CDR3 reads CASSFTGGGPQHF. The DNA of the CDR3 is TGTGCCAGCAGCTTTACAGGGGGAGGGCCCCAGCATTTT.

The chain links TRBV6-6 to TRBJ1-5; D unclear. The CDR3 totals 15 residues. Germline V CDR1 and CDR2: MNHNY, SVGAGI (reference sequence). V dropped 0 bases and J dropped 4 bases, with 10 bases sitting between them. The CDR3 coding sequence is TGTGCCAGCAGTTACTCGGTGGACTTTAATCAGCCCCAGCATTTT. Protein product: CASSYSVDFNQPQHF.

This clone was counted between two and nine times. The gene calls are TRBV2 and TRBJ2-2; the match to TRBD1 covers 7 bases. This CDR3 comprises 15 residues. Germline values: CDR1 SNHLY, CDR2 FYNNEI. The trim removed 6 bases at V and 5 bases at J, leaving 9 bases unmatched. CDR3 region: CASRETGFGTGELFF. The CDR3 region has the DNA TGTGCCAGCAGGGAGACAGGGTTCGGGACCGGGGAGCTGTTTTTT.

This clone has a handful of counts. Here the CDR3 DNA reads TGCGCCAGCAGGGGGGATAAGTACGAGCAGTACTTC. Translation: CASRGDKYEQYF. The gene calls are TRBV10-2 and TRBJ2-7, with D possibly called TRBD1 or TRBD2 (5 bases each). V gave up 6 bases and J gave up 4 bases, with 10 bases separating them. This CDR3 is 12 amino acids long. In germline, CDR1 is WSHSY, CDR2 SAAADI.

This clone came up once. The chain combines TRBV6-4 with TRBJ2-1, with 9 bases lining up with TRBD2. V was clipped by 0 bases and J by 3 bases; unmatched bases: 0. The V gene's germline CDR1 is MRHNA and CDR2 SNTAGT. This CDR3 spans 15 amino acids. The CDR3 region has the DNA TGTGCCAGCAGTGACTCGCGGGGGGGCTACAATGAGCAGTTCTTC. Translated: CASSDSRGGYNEQFF.

This clone was seen once. V gene TRBV7-2 combines with J gene TRBJ1-2; the D is unclear. Deletions cut 8 bases from V and 3 bases from J, with 13 bases between. This CDR3 is built from 13 residues. Germline V gene lookup returns CDR1 SGHTA and CDR2 FQGNSA. The CDR3 sequence is CASPNWADYGYTF. In DNA, the CDR3 is TGTGCCAGCCCCAACTGGGCGGACTATGGCTACACCTTC.

This chain links TRBV14 with TRBJ2-7; D unclear. With 4 bases removed from V and 0 bases from J, the gap between germline ends came to 16 bases. Germline V lookup: CDR1 SGHDN, CDR2 FVKESK. The CDR3 covers 16 residues. This CDR3 is CASSPLTGVSSYEQYF. CDR3 DNA sequence: TGTGCCAGCAGCCCCCTCACTGGTGTGAGCTCCTACGAGCAGTACTTC. Based on the CDR3 plus reference TRBV14 and TRBJ2-7, the full variable domain is EAGVTQFPSHSVIEKGQTVTLRCDPISGHDNLYWYRRVMGKEIKFLLHFVKESKQDESGMPNNRFLAERTGGTYSTLKVQPAELEDSGVYFCASSPLTGVSSYEQYFGPGTRLTVT.

The gene calls are TRBV23-1 and TRBJ1-1; 7 bases match TRBD1. TRBV23-1 is an open reading frame whose function is uncertain. This CDR3 is 16 amino acids long. With V trimmed by 7 bases and J by 3 bases, 14 bases remained unmatched. The CDR3 nucleotides read TGCGCCAGCATCCAGGGGGTGGAGAAGTTAGACACTGAAGCTTTCTTT. Translating it yields CASIQGVEKLDTEAFF.

This chain connects TRBV19 to TRBJ2-7; tentative D call: TRBD2 (6 bases). The ends were cut back, 4 bases at V and 6 bases at J, with 10 bases in the middle. From germline, CDR1 is LNHDA and CDR2 SQIVND (reference sequence). CDR3 size: 12 residues. The CDR3 here is CASSTSSAEQYF. DNA of the CDR3: TGTGCCAGTAGTACGTCTAGCGCCGAGCAGTACTTC.

V usage is TRBV1 and J usage is TRBJ2-7; whether TRBD1, the table's D call, matches the DNA was not checked. TRBV1 is a documented pseudogene. This CDR3 contains 14 residues. The CDR3 region has the DNA TGCACCAGCAGCCAAGGAGACAGCTCCTACGAGCAGTACTTC. This gives the protein CTSSQGDSSYEQYF.

The rearrangement uses TRBV5-1 and TRBJ2-3; 7 bases fit TRBD2. V shed 10 bases and J 2 bases; nucleotides not matched to a gene: 7. Looked up from germline, CDR1 is SGHRS and CDR2 is YFSETQ. CDR3 size: 13 residues. CDR3 loop: CACSGPPTDTQYF. In nucleotides, the CDR3 is TGCGCCTGTAGCGGGCCCCCCACAGATACGCAGTATTTT.

The genes are TRBV27 and TRBJ2-7, with D possibly being TRBD1 (6 bases). The germline gives CDR1 MNHEY, CDR2 SMNVEV (reference sequence). Trimming shortened V by 5 bases and J by 3 bases, and 17 bases separated the two germline ends. The CDR3 runs to 15 residues. CDR3 coding DNA: TGTGCCAGCAGTCCCGGGACACCCGAGGGCTACGAGCAGTACTTC. Translated, it gives CASSPGTPEGYEQYF.

This clone came up once. The CDR3 spells CASTSGQLATNEKLFF. CDR3 coding DNA: TGTGCCAGCACCTCGGGACAACTCGCAACTAATGAAAAACTGTTTTTT. V is TRBV7-9 and J is TRBJ1-4, with D maybe TRBD1 (6 bases). The CDR3 is 16 amino acids. Germline loops: CDR1 SEHNR, CDR2 FQNEAQ (reference sequence). Trimming took 7 bases from V and 0 from J, leaving 15 bases between them.

The gene calls are TRBV29-1 and TRBJ1-2; D unclear. CDR3 length: 14 amino acids. Germline assignment: CDR1 SQVTM and CDR2 ANQGSEA. Trimming removed 6 bases at V and 1 base at J, with 15 bases between. The CDR3 here is CSVDKQILNYGYTF. In nucleotides, the CDR3 is TGCAGCGTAGATAAACAGATTCTTAACTATGGCTACACCTTC.